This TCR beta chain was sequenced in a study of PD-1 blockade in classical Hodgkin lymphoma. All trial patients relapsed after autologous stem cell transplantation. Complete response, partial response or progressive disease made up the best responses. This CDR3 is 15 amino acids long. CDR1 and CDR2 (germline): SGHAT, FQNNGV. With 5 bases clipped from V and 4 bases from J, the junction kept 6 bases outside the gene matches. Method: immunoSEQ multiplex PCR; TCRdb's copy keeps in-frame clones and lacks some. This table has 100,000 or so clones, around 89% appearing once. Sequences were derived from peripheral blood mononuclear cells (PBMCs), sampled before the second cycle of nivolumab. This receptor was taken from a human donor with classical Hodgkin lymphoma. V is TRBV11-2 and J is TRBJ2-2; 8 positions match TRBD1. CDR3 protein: CASSRMDRATGELFF. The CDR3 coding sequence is TGTGCCAGCAGCCGTATGGACAGGGCCACCGGGGAGCTGTTTTTT.